A single sample is the source of the 32 T cell receptor beta chains below, sequenced in a study of T cell responses to AZD1222 COVID-19 vaccine. Data came from immunoSEQ multiplex PCR; TCRdb stores just in-frame clones and leaves some out. The table records over 120,000 clones, 92% of them present only once. The source material was peripheral blood, sampled 28 days after the second AZD1222 dose. All receptors derive from an adult who received the AZD1222 COVID-19 vaccine.

The rearrangement links TRBV19 to TRBJ2-1, with D hard to call. V was pared by 3 bases and J by 3 bases, with 9 bases between. This CDR3 has 14 amino acids. CDR1 is LNHDA, CDR2 SQIVND, per germline (reference sequence). CDR3 nucleotide sequence: TGTGCCAGTAGTATTGGCCGATACTACAATGAGCAGTTCTTC. Residues: CASSIGRYYNEQFF. Based on the CDR3 plus reference TRBV19 and TRBJ2-1, the full variable domain is DGGITQSPKYLFRKEGQNVTLSCEQNLNHDAMYWYRQDPGQGLRLIYYSQIVNDFQKGDIAEGYSVSREKKESFPLTVTSAQKNPTAFYLCASSIGRYYNEQFFGPGTRLTVL.

This chain links TRBV24-1 with TRBJ2-1; TRBD2 matches 8 bases. The V segment lost 4 bases and the J segment 1 base; nucleotides outside the gene matches: 5. This CDR3 comprises 16 residues. The germline V gene has CDR1 KGHDR and CDR2 SFDVKD. The CDR3 DNA is TGTGCCACCAGTGACTACAGCGGGAGATCCTACAATGAGCAGTTCTTC. This gives the protein CATSDYSGRSYNEQFF.

This rearrangement joins TRBV4-1 to TRBJ2-7; D gene ambiguous. The germline CDR1 and CDR2 sequences are MGHRA and YSYEKL. The CDR3 consists of 15 residues. Trimming stripped 1 base from V and 2 bases from J, with 12 bases between. The CDR3 nucleotides read TGCGCCAGCAGCCAAGGGCCACATGCCACCTACGAGCAGTACTTC. Its protein product is CASSQGPHATYEQYF.

The chain employs TRBV2 and TRBJ1-5; D gene uncertain. CDR3 size: 13 residues. Germline V gene sequence: CDR1 SNHLY, CDR2 FYNNEI. Trimming removed 7 bases at V and 8 bases at J, with 15 bases between. The DNA for the CDR3 is TGTGCCAGCAAGCCGAGTAGAGAGGAGCCCCAGCATTTT. Protein sequence: CASKPSREEPQHF. The full variable domain, its missing parts supplied by reference TRBV2 and TRBJ1-5, is EPEVTQTPSHQVTQMGQEVILRCVPISNHLYFYWYRQILGQKVEFLVSFYNNEISEKSEIFDDQFSVERPDGSNFTLKIRSTKLEDSAMYFCASKPSREEPQHFGDGTRLSIL.

The J gene is TRBJ1-2, the V gene TRBV3-1 (or the pseudogene TRBV3-2); 9 bases align to TRBD1. CDR1 LGHDT and CDR2 YNNKEL come from the germline V gene (reference sequence). V lost 4 bases, J lost 7 bases, and 1 base stayed unmatched. The length of the CDR3 is 12 residues. CDR3 sequence reads: CASSRTGVGYTF. CDR3 nucleotides: TGTGCCAGCAGCCGGACAGGGGTTGGCTACACCTTC.

The chain is built from TRBV4-1 and TRBJ1-1; perhaps TRBD1 as D (5 bases). Germline V gives CDR1 MGHRA, CDR2 YSYEKL. V lost 4 bases and J 5 bases, leaving 14 bases between the germline ends. This CDR3 is 14 amino acids long. The CDR3 sequence: CASSPGGTGTEAFF. In nucleotides, the CDR3 is TGCGCCAGCAGCCCCGGAGGGACGGGGACTGAAGCTTTCTTT.

The V call is TRBV7-9, the J call TRBJ2-4; maybe TRBD2 (5 bases). Looked up from germline, CDR1 is SEHNR and CDR2 is FQNEAQ (reference sequence). The CDR3 extends over 13 amino acids. V dropped 7 bases and J dropped 6 bases, with 13 bases sitting between them. The CDR3 region is CASTELGRNIQYF. CDR3 coding DNA: TGTGCCAGCACCGAGCTGGGGAGAAACATTCAGTACTTC.

In this sample, this clone turned up once. This rearrangement joins TRBV2 to TRBJ1-2; possible D gene TRBD1, 6 bases. Germline CDR1 SNHLY, CDR2 FYNNEI. The CDR3 consists of 12 residues. The V and J ends lost 8 bases and 8 bases respectively, with 15 bases between them. CDR3 sequence reads: CASRTESTGYTF. In DNA, the CDR3 is TGTGCCAGCCGGACAGAATCTACCGGCTACACCTTC.

The CDR3 loop reads CASSLGTGMDSPLHF. The DNA of the CDR3 is TGTGCCAGCAGCTTGGGGACAGGGATGGATTCACCCCTCCACTTT. This chain uses TRBV5-4 with TRBJ1-6, with 8 bases aligning to TRBD1. The CDR3 has 15 amino acids. V was pared by 0 bases and J by 8 bases, with 4 bases of the junction left unmatched. From germline, CDR1 is SGHNT and CDR2 YYREEE (reference sequence). The variable domain in full, completed from reference TRBV5-4 and TRBJ1-6, reads ETGVTQSPTHLIKTRGQQVTLRCSSQSGHNTVSWYQQALGQGPQFIFQYYREEENGRGNFPPRFSGLQFPNYSSELNVNALELDDSALYLCASSLGTGMDSPLHFGNGTRLTVT.

This clone was seen more than once but under ten times. This chain uses TRBV7-2 with TRBJ1-2; D uncertain. CDR3 length: 16 amino acids. Germline V lookup: CDR1 SGHTA, CDR2 FQGNSA. V lost 5 bases to trimming and J lost 4 bases, with 20 bases between them. CDR3 region: CASSRGPSRATYGYTF. The CDR3, as DNA: TGTGCCAGCAGCCGTGGGCCTTCAAGGGCTACCTATGGCTACACCTTC.

There are a few counts of this clone. The chain combines TRBV5-6 with TRBJ2-2, with D possibly TRBD1 on 6 matching bases. The CDR3 totals 15 residues. The V and J ends lost 6 bases and 4 bases respectively, with 16 bases between them. Germline V gene sequence: CDR1 SGHDT, CDR2 YYEEEE. Written as DNA, the CDR3 is TGTGCCAGCAAGCAACAGGGACGCGGCACCGGGGAGCTGTTTTTT. As protein: CASKQQGRGTGELFF.

The genes are TRBV3-1 (or the pseudogene TRBV3-2) and TRBJ1-6; TRBD1 aligns across 7 bases. The CDR3 contains 16 residues. Germline loops: CDR1 LGHDT, CDR2 YNNKEL (reference sequence). Unmatched junction bases numbered 12, after V lost 4 bases and J lost 9 bases. This CDR3 is CASSRGQAQSRSPLHF. The CDR3 bases are TGTGCCAGCAGCCGAGGACAGGCGCAGAGTCGTTCACCCCTCCACTTT.

This clone occurred a few times. The V gene is TRBV4-1, the J gene TRBJ2-7; possible D gene TRBD2, 6 bases. The CDR3 is 14 amino acids. Per germline, CDR1 MGHRA and CDR2 YSYEKL. Trimming took 2 bases from V and 9 from J, leaving 17 bases between them. CDR3 region: CASSQSPLAPVQYF. The CDR3 DNA reads TGCGCCAGCAGCCAATCCCCACTAGCCCCTGTGCAGTACTTC.

V usage is TRBV4-2 and J usage is TRBJ2-5; D uncertain. Germline V lookup: CDR1 LGHNA, CDR2 YNFKEQ. V shed 4 bases and J shed 5 bases, with 11 bases lying between them. CDR3 size: 13 residues. The CDR3 loop is CASSPEAWETQYF. The CDR3 bases are TGTGCCAGCAGCCCCGAAGCGTGGGAGACCCAGTACTTC.

With respect to this clone: Within the sample, other DNA sequences also encode this same CDR3. The genes are TRBV19 and TRBJ1-1, with a weak D call TRBD1 (5 bases). V lost 6 bases to trimming and J lost 3 bases, with 14 bases between them. CDR3 length: 14 amino acids. Germline loops: CDR1 LNHDA, CDR2 SQIVND (reference sequence). The CDR3 spells CASSWGGGDTEAFF. CDR3 DNA: TGTGCCAGTAGCTGGGGGGGAGGTGACACTGAAGCTTTCTTT.

The chain has TRBV21-1 and TRBJ1-5; the table's D call, TRBD1, was not checked against the DNA. TRBV21-1 is deemed a pseudogene. The CDR3 has 19 amino acids. CDR3 DNA: TGTGCCAGCAGCAAATTGGGGCAGGCAGGGGGCGGGTATGGTCAGCCCCAGCATTTT. Translation gives CASSKLGQAGGGYGQPQHF.

The chain links TRBV27 to TRBJ1-2, with 9 positions matching TRBD1. Trimming cost V 10 bases and J 5 bases; bases outside gene matches: 5. The CDR3 covers 12 residues. Per germline, CDR1 MNHEY and CDR2 SMNVEV (reference sequence). The CDR3 spells CATADRGYGYTF. The DNA of the CDR3 is TGTGCCACCGCGGACAGGGGATATGGCTACACCTTC.

This chain uses TRBV6-5 with TRBJ2-7; possibly TRBD1 for D (5 bases). V was clipped by 2 bases and J by 2 bases, with 10 bases between them. This CDR3 has 14 residues. Germline CDR1 and CDR2: MNHEY and SVGAGI. The CDR3 is CASSYVGLTYEQYF. The DNA for the CDR3 is TGTGCCAGCAGTTACGTGGGGCTAACCTACGAGCAGTACTTC.

This chain links TRBV28 with TRBJ2-2, with a possible D match to TRBD2 (5 bases). Germline V lookup: CDR1 MDHEN, CDR2 SYDVKM. V gave up 3 bases and J gave up 6 bases, with 11 bases separating them. The CDR3 runs 14 residues. The CDR3 here is CASSFAGHSGELFF. The CDR3 DNA reads TGTGCCAGCAGTTTCGCGGGTCACTCCGGGGAGCTGTTTTTT.

The chain employs TRBV7-2 and TRBJ2-6; perhaps TRBD1 as D (5 bases). Trimming pared 5 bases from V and 0 bases from J, leaving 11 bases between. The CDR3 consists of 16 residues. Per germline, CDR1 SGHTA and CDR2 FQGNSA. CDR3 in amino acids: CASSPPGISGANVLTF. DNA of the CDR3: TGTGCCAGCAGCCCCCCAGGGATCTCTGGGGCCAACGTCCTGACTTTC.

For this clone: The sample has other DNA sequences that encode this CDR3 too. The V call is TRBV18, the J call TRBJ2-5; tentatively, D is TRBD2 (6 bases). Germline V lookup: CDR1 KGHSH, CDR2 LQKENI. The CDR3 totals 12 residues. The ends were cut back, 2 bases at V and 5 bases at J, with 6 bases in the middle. This chain's CDR3 is CASSPAGETQYF. CDR3 in DNA: TGTGCCAGCTCACCAGCGGGGGAGACCCAGTACTTC.

The V gene is TRBV11-2, the J gene TRBJ2-1, with a possible D match to TRBD2 (5 bases). V lost 5 bases and J lost 7, with 21 bases in between. CDR3 length: 16 amino acids. Germline assignment: CDR1 SGHAT and CDR2 FQNNGV. CDR3 sequence: CASSPQGGVVRNEQFF. In DNA form, the CDR3 reads TGTGCCAGCAGCCCCCAAGGAGGAGTGGTGCGTAATGAGCAGTTCTTC.

The chain is built from TRBV9 and TRBJ2-1, with 7 bases fitting TRBD2. This CDR3 comprises 15 residues. Per germline, CDR1 SGDLS and CDR2 YYNGEE. With V trimmed by 0 bases and J by 3 bases, 3 bases remained unmatched. The CDR3 region is CASSVASGDYNEQFF. Written as DNA, the CDR3 is TGTGCCAGCAGCGTAGCTAGCGGCGACTACAATGAGCAGTTCTTC. Full variable domain (outside the CDR3, taken from reference TRBV9 and TRBJ2-1): DSGVTQTPKHLITATGQRVTLRCSPRSGDLSVYWYQQSLDQGLQFLIQYYNGEERAKGNILERFSAQQFPDLHSELNLSSLELGDSALYFCASSVASGDYNEQFFGPGTRLTVL.

The V call is TRBV15, the J call TRBJ2-3; D is undetermined. Germline V gene sequence: CDR1 LNHNV, CDR2 YYDKDF (reference sequence). The CDR3 consists of 18 residues. V shed 5 bases and J shed 0 bases, with 21 bases lying between them. CDR3 amino acids: CATSSPGVGGPSTDTQYF. In DNA form, the CDR3 reads TGTGCCACCAGCTCCCCCGGTGTGGGCGGACCTAGCACAGATACGCAGTATTTT.

The V call is TRBV9, the J call TRBJ2-1; no clear D gene. CDR1 and CDR2 (germline): SGDLS, YYNGEE. The CDR3 consists of 14 residues. The germline V and J ends were trimmed by 0 bases and 1 base, with 5 bases remaining between them. CDR3: CASSVVGSYNEQFF. CDR3 nucleotide sequence: TGTGCCAGCAGCGTAGTAGGTTCCTACAATGAGCAGTTCTTC. Based on the CDR3 plus reference TRBV9 and TRBJ2-1, the full variable domain is DSGVTQTPKHLITATGQRVTLRCSPRSGDLSVYWYQQSLDQGLQFLIQYYNGEERAKGNILERFSAQQFPDLHSELNLSSLELGDSALYFCASSVVGSYNEQFFGPGTRLTVL.

This chain uses TRBV5-4 with TRBJ1-4; D gene unclear. Trimming took 0 bases from V and 8 from J, leaving 17 bases between them. In germline, CDR1 is SGHNT, CDR2 YYREEE (reference sequence). The CDR3 is 16 amino acids. This CDR3 reads CASSLARNSGNEKLFF. Here the CDR3 DNA reads TGTGCCAGCAGCTTGGCCAGAAACAGCGGGAACGAAAAACTGTTTTTT.

The chain uses TRBV6-5 and TRBJ2-7; no reliable D call. Germline V CDR1 and CDR2: MNHEY, SVGAGI. CDR3 length: 15 amino acids. The ends were cut back, 0 bases at V and 0 bases at J, with 9 bases in the middle. The CDR3 DNA is TGTGCCAGCAGTTACTCGATTGCCAGCTCCTACGAGCAGTACTTC. Translating gives CASSYSIASSYEQYF.

The chain recombines TRBV30 with TRBJ2-3, with D maybe TRBD2 (6 bases). V was cut by 0 bases and J by 2 bases, with 9 bases left in between. Germline CDR1 and CDR2: GTSNPN and SVGIG (reference sequence). This CDR3 has 14 amino acids. DNA of the CDR3: TGTGCCTGGAGTGTTGGCGGGATCACAGATACGCAGTATTTT. Its protein product is CAWSVGGITDTQYF.

This chain connects TRBV10-1 to TRBJ2-2; 9 nucleotides line up with TRBD1. CDR1 is WNHNN, CDR2 SYGVQD, per germline (reference sequence). J was trimmed by 3 bases and V by 5 bases; bases with no gene match: 7. The CDR3 contains 16 residues. Here the CDR3 DNA reads TGCGCCAGCAGTCCCGGGACAGGGCGGGACACCGGGGAGCTGTTTTTT. It translates to CASSPGTGRDTGELFF.

V gene TRBV3-1 (or the pseudogene TRBV3-2) combines with J gene TRBJ2-5, with TRBD1 matching over 8 bases. From germline, CDR1 is LGHDT and CDR2 YNNKEL (reference sequence). This CDR3 has 16 residues. The J segment lost 1 base and the V segment lost 4 bases, leaving 8 bases of the junction unmatched. The CDR3 region has the DNA TGTGCCAGCAGCCTCAGGGGGCGGGTGGTCCAAGAGACCCAGTACTTC. Translation gives CASSLRGRVVQETQYF.

The CDR3 DNA reads as TGTGCCAGCAGCTTACGCAGTGACTCCTACGAGCAGTACTTC. Residues: CASSLRSDSYEQYF. V usage is TRBV11-3 and J usage is TRBJ2-7; D ambiguous. The germline CDR1 and CDR2 sequences are SGHNT and YENEEA. The V end was cut by 2 bases, the J end by 0 bases, with 8 bases between. The CDR3 spans 14 residues. The entire variable domain, with the rest obtained from reference TRBV11-3 and TRBJ2-7, is as follows: EAGVVQSPRYKIIEKKQPVAFWCNPISGHNTLYWYLQNLGQGPELLIRYENEEAVDDSQLPKDRFSAERLKGVDSTLKIQPAELGDSAVYLCASSLRSDSYEQYFGPGTRLTVT.

The chain carries TRBV11-3 and TRBJ2-7; 7 bases align to TRBD1. Germline CDR1 SGHNT, CDR2 YENEEA. V dropped 4 bases and J dropped 0; count of bases not matched to a gene: 9. The CDR3 extends over 16 amino acids. The CDR3 region has the DNA TGTGCCAGCAGCTACAGAGGTGGGGACAGCTCCTACGAGCAGTACTTC. This gives the protein CASSYRGGDSSYEQYF.